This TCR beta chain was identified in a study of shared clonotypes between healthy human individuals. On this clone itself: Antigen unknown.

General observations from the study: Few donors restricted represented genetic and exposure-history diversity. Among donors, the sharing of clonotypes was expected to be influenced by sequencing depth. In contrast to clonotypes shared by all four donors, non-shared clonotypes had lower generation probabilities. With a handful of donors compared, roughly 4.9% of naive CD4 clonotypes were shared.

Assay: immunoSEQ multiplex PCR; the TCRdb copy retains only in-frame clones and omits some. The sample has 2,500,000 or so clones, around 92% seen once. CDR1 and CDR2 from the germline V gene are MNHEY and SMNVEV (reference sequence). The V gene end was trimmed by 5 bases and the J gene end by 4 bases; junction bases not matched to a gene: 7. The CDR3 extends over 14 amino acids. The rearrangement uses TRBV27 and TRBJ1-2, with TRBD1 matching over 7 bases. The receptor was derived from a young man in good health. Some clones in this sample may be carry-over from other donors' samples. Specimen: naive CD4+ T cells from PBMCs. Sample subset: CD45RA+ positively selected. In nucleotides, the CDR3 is TGTGCCAGCAGTCCATTACAGGGGTCCTATGGCTACACCTTC. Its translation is CASSPLQGSYGYTF.